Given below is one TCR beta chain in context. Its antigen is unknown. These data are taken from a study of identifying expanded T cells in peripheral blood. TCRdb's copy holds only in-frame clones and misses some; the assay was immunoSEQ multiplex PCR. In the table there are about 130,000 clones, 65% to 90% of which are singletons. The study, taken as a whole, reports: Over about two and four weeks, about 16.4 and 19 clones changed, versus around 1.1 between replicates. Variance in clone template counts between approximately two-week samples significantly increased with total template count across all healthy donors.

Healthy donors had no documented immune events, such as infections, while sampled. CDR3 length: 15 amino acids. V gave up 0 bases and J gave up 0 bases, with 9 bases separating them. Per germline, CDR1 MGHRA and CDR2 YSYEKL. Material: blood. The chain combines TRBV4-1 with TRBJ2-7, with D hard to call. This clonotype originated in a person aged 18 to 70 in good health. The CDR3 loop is CASSQDRAISYEQYF. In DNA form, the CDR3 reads TGCGCCAGCAGCCAAGATCGGGCGATCTCCTACGAGCAGTACTTC.